Listed here are 20 T cell receptor beta chains from one sample, sequenced in a study of TIL therapy for anti-PD-1-resistant metastatic lung cancer. The libraries were made with immunoSEQ v3. Sequenced by immunoSEQ multiplex PCR; TCRdb stores in-frame clones only, minus some. The table lists more than 45,000 clones, around 87% of them singletons. Time point given: pre-treatment sample, taken before nivolumab and TIL therapy. This material consisted of blood, taken at baseline. The receptors originated from a person aged 25 to 85 with non-small cell lung cancer.

V usage is TRBV30 and J usage is TRBJ1-2; possibly TRBD1 for D (5 bases). The CDR3 runs to 15 residues. V lost 2 bases and J lost 4, with 17 bases in between. The germline gives CDR1 GTSNPN, CDR2 SVGIG (reference sequence). CDR3 in amino acids: CAWSHSGGYAYGYTF. CDR3 DNA: TGTGCCTGGAGTCACTCTGGGGGGTATGCCTATGGCTACACCTTC.

This clone has just one count. The V and J genes are TRBV9 and TRBJ1-3; D is perhaps TRBD1 (5 bases). The CDR3 length is 14 residues. CDR1 and CDR2 (germline): SGDLS, YYNGEE. V lost 4 bases and J 0 bases, leaving 8 bases between the germline ends. In DNA form, the CDR3 reads TGTGCCAGCAGCCTAGGGGACTCTGGAAACACCATATATTTT. It yields the protein CASSLGDSGNTIYF. Full variable domain (missing parts from reference TRBV9 and TRBJ1-3): DSGVTQTPKHLITATGQRVTLRCSPRSGDLSVYWYQQSLDQGLQFLIQYYNGEERAKGNILERFSAQQFPDLHSELNLSSLELGDSALYFCASSLGDSGNTIYFGEGSWLTVV.

CDR3 in amino acids: CASSSEESYGYTF. In DNA, the CDR3 is TGTGCCAGCAGTTCGGAAGAGAGCTATGGCTACACCTTC. This chain uses TRBV12-3 or TRBV12-4 with TRBJ1-2; D gene ambiguous. The CDR3 consists of 13 residues. With 4 bases removed from V and 4 bases from J, the gap between germline ends came to 10 bases.

The gene calls are TRBV27 and TRBJ1-6; weak D call: TRBD1 (6 bases). V lost 5 bases and J lost 7, with 12 bases in between. The germline gives CDR1 MNHEY, CDR2 SMNVEV (reference sequence). The CDR3 is 14 amino acids. For the CDR3, the DNA is TGTGCCAGCAGTGAGACAGGTGCAAATTCACCCCTCCACTTT. Its translation is CASSETGANSPLHF.

The rearrangement uses TRBV7-8 and TRBJ2-7; a possible D gene is TRBD1 (5 bases). Germline assignment: CDR1 SGHVS and CDR2 FQNEAQ. The V and J ends lost 1 base and 4 bases respectively, with 14 bases between them. There are 15 residues in the CDR3. The CDR3 DNA follows: TGTGCCAGCAGCTTAGTAAGGGGAAATGAGTACGAGCAGTACTTC. This codes for CASSLVRGNEYEQYF.

The table lists this clone with a few counts. V usage is TRBV11-2 and J usage is TRBJ2-7, with D unclear. The CDR3 length is 12 residues. Germline V gene data show CDR1 as SGHAT and CDR2 as FQNNGV. V lost 1 base, J lost 3 bases, and 4 bases lay in between. In DNA, the CDR3 is TGTGCCAGCAGCTTAGTTGTCTACGAGCAGTACTTC. This codes for CASSLVVYEQYF.

The chain recombines TRBV5-1 with TRBJ2-3, with 8 bases lining up with TRBD2. Germline assignment: CDR1 SGHRS and CDR2 YFSETQ. V lost 0 bases to trimming and J lost 3 bases; unmatched junction nucleotides: 6. CDR3 length: 16 amino acids. The CDR3 protein is CASSLAGGRNTDTQYF. The CDR3 nucleotides read TGCGCCAGCAGCTTGGCGGGCGGGAGGAATACAGATACGCAGTATTTT.

The V and J genes are TRBV24-1 and TRBJ2-5; 11 positions agree with TRBD1. The germline CDR1 and CDR2 sequences are KGHDR and SFDVKD. Unmatched junction bases numbered 10, after V lost 4 bases and J lost 1 base. This CDR3 contains 18 residues. The CDR3, as DNA: TGTGCCACCAGTGAGGGCCTAACCGGGACAGGGGGCCAAGAGACCCAGTACTTC. This gives the protein CATSEGLTGTGGQETQYF.

The table lists this clone with a count of one. The chain employs TRBV4-2 and TRBJ2-7; no clear D gene. Germline V gene lookup returns CDR1 LGHNA and CDR2 YNFKEQ. The CDR3 extends over 17 amino acids. V lost 0 bases and J lost 3, with 18 bases in between. The CDR3 loop is CASSQELLASGNYEQYF. The CDR3 nucleotides are TGTGCCAGCAGCCAAGAACTCCTTGCATCGGGCAACTACGAGCAGTACTTC.

The rearrangement joins TRBV24-1 to TRBJ1-5; D remains ambiguous. Trimming cost V 4 bases and J 4 bases, with 13 bases left between them. This CDR3 has 15 residues. The germline gives CDR1 KGHDR, CDR2 SFDVKD. CDR3 bases: TGTGCCACCAGTGACTCAGGCTGGGGAAATCAGCCCCAGCATTTT. It translates to CATSDSGWGNQPQHF.

The sample holds one count of this clone. This chain uses TRBV5-1 with TRBJ2-3; TRBD1 matches 8 bases. Germline V gene data show CDR1 as SGHRS and CDR2 as YFSETQ. This CDR3 spans 14 amino acids. The V segment lost 0 bases and the J segment 4 bases; nucleotides outside the gene matches: 1. CDR3 loop: CASSLGTGPDTQYF. In nucleotides, the CDR3 is TGCGCCAGCAGCTTGGGGACAGGGCCAGATACGCAGTATTTT.

V gene TRBV30 combines with J gene TRBJ1-4; possible D gene TRBD1, 6 bases. The length of the CDR3 is 15 residues. The V end was cut by 2 bases, the J end by 7 bases, with 17 bases between. Looked up from germline, CDR1 is GTSNPN and CDR2 is SVGIG (reference sequence). The CDR3: CAWSYKGGRGEKLFF. Written as DNA, the CDR3 is TGTGCCTGGAGTTATAAGGGGGGCCGGGGTGAAAAACTGTTTTTT.

The genes are TRBV2 and TRBJ1-2; D not resolved. The CDR3 runs 14 residues. Germline CDR1 reads SNHLY; CDR2 reads FYNNEI. V was cut by 2 bases and J by 0 bases, with 7 bases left in between. CDR3 loop: CASSERETNYGYTF. CDR3 nucleotides: TGTGCCAGCAGTGAAAGAGAGACTAACTATGGCTACACCTTC.

The chain joins TRBV3-1 (or the pseudogene TRBV3-2) to TRBJ1-2; D is possibly TRBD1 (5 bases). Germline V CDR1 and CDR2: LGHDT, YNNKEL (reference sequence). V lost 0 bases and J lost 8, with 19 bases in between. This CDR3 spans 16 amino acids. DNA of the CDR3: TGTGCCAGCAGCCAAGAAGGGGCAGTCCCGGGGGGAGGCTACACCTTC. Its protein is CASSQEGAVPGGGYTF.

The chain has TRBV5-1 and TRBJ1-2; no clear D. Germline V gene sequence: CDR1 SGHRS, CDR2 YFSETQ. V lost 5 bases to trimming and J lost 1 base, with 9 bases between them. The CDR3 runs to 13 residues. As DNA, the CDR3 is TGCGCCAGCAGTCAGGATGGTAACTATGGCTACACCTTC. Its translation: CASSQDGNYGYTF.

The rearrangement joins TRBV12-3 or TRBV12-4 to TRBJ1-2, with unresolved D. CDR3 length: 12 amino acids. Trimming took 8 bases from V and 1 from J, leaving 8 bases between them. The CDR3 protein is CASQAGNYGYTF. DNA for the CDR3: TGTGCCAGCCAGGCGGGTAACTATGGCTACACCTTC.

The J gene is TRBJ2-7, the V gene TRBV5-1; the D is unclear. Germline lookup yields CDR1 SGHRS and CDR2 YFSETQ. The CDR3 contains 17 residues. Trimming took 1 base from V and 0 from J, leaving 17 bases between them. CDR3 coding DNA: TGCGCCAGCAGCTTGTCGTCCAATGTCGCCTTCTCCTACGAGCAGTACTTC. Translating gives CASSLSSNVAFSYEQYF.

The chain combines TRBV5-4 with TRBJ1-2, with TRBD1 identical over 7 bases. V lost 4 bases, J lost 7 bases, and 4 bases stayed unmatched. This CDR3 spans 12 amino acids. The germline V gene has CDR1 SGHNT and CDR2 YYREEE (reference sequence). CDR3 DNA: TGTGCCAGCAGCCCTGACAGGGCTGGCTACACCTTC. It codes for CASSPDRAGYTF.

This chain joins TRBV11-2 and TRBJ2-3; 8 bases agree with TRBD2. This CDR3 comprises 17 residues. Germline lookup yields CDR1 SGHAT and CDR2 FQNNGV. The V gene end was trimmed by 3 bases and the J gene end by 0 bases; junction bases not matched to a gene: 8. DNA for the CDR3: TGTGCCAGCAGCTTCGGTAGCGGGGACGCTAGCACAGATACGCAGTATTTT. This sequence encodes CASSFGSGDASTDTQYF.

The CDR3 here is CASSIQIQVGLETQYF. CDR3 coding DNA: TGTGCCAGTAGTATTCAGATCCAGGTTGGCTTAGAGACCCAGTACTTC. The genes are TRBV19 and TRBJ2-5, with D unclear. V lost 3 bases, J lost 4 bases, and 18 bases lay in between. CDR1 is LNHDA, CDR2 SQIVND, per germline (reference sequence). The CDR3 runs to 16 residues.